This is a list of T cell receptor beta chains from one sample in a study of radiotherapy plus CTLA-4 blockade in lung cancer. Measured with immunoSEQ multiplex PCR; TCRdb has only the in-frame clones, and not every one. The table lists around 80,000 clones, approximately 73% of them singletons. The sequences come from peripheral blood, collected from a patient treated with radiotherapy plus ipilimumab. The receptors were gathered from a human donor with non-small cell lung cancer whose response to radiotherapy plus ipilimumab could not be evaluated. The CDR3 runs from the conserved cysteine through the conserved F or W. The order of the fields is clone size, V gene, CDR3 length, D gene, J gene, CDR3 protein, CDR3 DNA. The D gene is left open where the match is weak. Size values are once, few and many counts, or a class for expanded clones, and some rows have none.

clone size: NA; V gene: TRBV4-2; CDR3 length: 17; D gene: TRBD1; J gene: TRBJ1-4; CDR3 protein: CASSASPTGGLNEKLFF; CDR3 DNA: TGTGCCAGCAGCGCTTCCCCGACAGGGGGACTTAATGAAAAACTGTTTTTT
clone size: NA; V gene: TRBV6-5; CDR3 length: 15; D gene: NA; J gene: TRBJ1-3; CDR3 protein: CASSAQGSYGNTIYF; CDR3 DNA: TGTGCCAGCAGTGCACAGGGTTCTTATGGAAACACCATATATTTT
clone size: NA; V gene: TRBV6-5; CDR3 length: 13; D gene: NA; J gene: TRBJ1-5; CDR3 protein: CASSTYSNQPQHF; CDR3 DNA: TGTGCCAGCAGTACATATAGCAATCAGCCCCAGCATTTT
clone size: NA; V gene: TRBV5-6; CDR3 length: 16; D gene: TRBD1; J gene: TRBJ2-1; CDR3 protein: CASSPPPGTGVNEQFF; CDR3 DNA: TGTGCCAGCAGCCCTCCTCCGGGGACAGGGGTTAATGAGCAGTTCTTC
clone size: NA; V gene: TRBV5-4; CDR3 length: 14; D gene: NA; J gene: TRBJ2-5; CDR3 protein: CASSFSDRQETQYF; CDR3 DNA: TGTGCCAGCAGCTTTTCCGACAGGCAAGAGACCCAGTACTTC
clone size: NA; V gene: TRBV30; CDR3 length: 12; D gene: NA; J gene: TRBJ2-5; CDR3 protein: CACAGGQETQYF; CDR3 DNA: TGTGCCTGTGCTGGGGGGCAAGAGACCCAGTACTTC
clone size: NA; V gene: TRBV29-1; CDR3 length: 15; D gene: TRBD2; J gene: TRBJ2-3; CDR3 protein: CSVGTSGRGTDTQYF; CDR3 DNA: TGCAGCGTCGGGACTAGCGGCAGAGGCACAGATACGCAGTATTTT
clone size: NA; V gene: TRBV19; CDR3 length: 18; D gene: TRBD2; J gene: TRBJ2-1; CDR3 protein: CASSPLKGFSGGGYEQFF; CDR3 DNA: TGTGCCAGTAGTCCGCTGAAGGGGTTCAGCGGGGGGGGGTATGAGCAGTTCTTC
clone size: NA; V gene: TRBV4-2; CDR3 length: 20; D gene: TRBD2; J gene: TRBJ2-1; CDR3 protein: CASDGRWTSGGPSSYNEQFF; CDR3 DNA: TGTGCCAGCGACGGGCGTTGGACTAGCGGGGGGCCGAGCTCCTACAATGAGCAGTTCTTC
clone size: NA; V gene: TRBV30; CDR3 length: 16; D gene: NA; J gene: TRBJ2-5; CDR3 protein: CAWAPSGGGVQETQYF; CDR3 DNA: TGTGCCTGGGCCCCGAGCGGAGGGGGGGTACAAGAGACCCAGTACTTC
clone size: NA; V gene: TRBV9; CDR3 length: 14; D gene: NA; J gene: TRBJ1-3; CDR3 protein: CASSGLEAGNTIYF; CDR3 DNA: TGTGCCAGCAGCGGACTAGAGGCTGGAAACACCATATATTTT
clone size: NA; V gene: TRBV9; CDR3 length: 15; D gene: TRBD2; J gene: TRBJ2-1; CDR3 protein: CASSVAGGRAREQFF; CDR3 DNA: TGTGCCAGCAGCGTAGCGGGCGGGAGGGCCCGTGAGCAGTTCTTC
clone size: NA; V gene: TRBV6-1; CDR3 length: 13; D gene: TRBD1; J gene: TRBJ2-7; CDR3 protein: CASSIDRGDEQYF; CDR3 DNA: TGTGCCAGCAGCATCGACAGGGGCGACGAGCAGTACTTC
clone size: few; V gene: TRBV28; CDR3 length: 12; D gene: TRBD1; J gene: TRBJ2-7; CDR3 protein: CASSLPTGLAYF; CDR3 DNA: TGTGCCAGCAGTTTACCGACAGGGTTGGCGTACTTC
clone size: NA; V gene: TRBV7-2; CDR3 length: 15; D gene: TRBD2; J gene: TRBJ2-5; CDR3 protein: CASSPRAGGPETQYF; CDR3 DNA: TGTGCCAGCAGCCCCCGAGCGGGAGGGCCAGAGACCCAGTACTTC
clone size: few; V gene: TRBV28; CDR3 length: 16; D gene: TRBD1; J gene: TRBJ2-7; CDR3 protein: CASSFLPATGGYEQYF; CDR3 DNA: TGTGCCAGCAGTTTCCTTCCCGCGACAGGGGGCTACGAGCAGTACTTC
clone size: NA; V gene: TRBV14; CDR3 length: 16; D gene: TRBD1; J gene: TRBJ2-7; CDR3 protein: CASSQPWTGEAYEQYF; CDR3 DNA: TGTGCCAGCAGCCAACCCTGGACAGGCGAAGCCTACGAGCAGTACTTC